This T cell receptor (beta chain) was obtained from a study of shared clonotypes between healthy human individuals. Trimming took off 6 bases at V and 3 bases at J, with 15 bases between the two ends. The CDR3 is 15 amino acids. The germline CDR1 and CDR2 sequences are MDHEN and SYDVKM. The method was immunoSEQ multiplex PCR; TCRdb's version includes in-frame clones alone and lacks a portion of them. The sample lists 2.3 million or so clones, approximately 95% occurring once. The specimen was naive CD4+ T cells from PBMCs. Subset indicated: CD45RA+ positively selected. The V gene is TRBV28, the J gene TRBJ2-1, with D possibly TRBD1 on 5 matching bases. The TCR originated in a man in his late teens or twenties in good health. Some clones in this sample may be carry-over from other donors' samples. CDR3 nucleotides: TGTGCCAGCAGGGGTCGTAGGGGTTTCTACAATGAGCAGTTCTTC. Its protein product is CASRGRRGFYNEQFF.